This T cell receptor beta chain was sequenced during a study of technical replicates of blood from a few donors. TCRdb's copy holds only in-frame clones and misses some; the assay was immunoSEQ multiplex PCR. The sample shows 65,000 to 90,000 clones, about 91% of them seen only once. The CDR3 extends over 14 amino acids. Germline lookup yields CDR1 SGHNT and CDR2 YENEEA. V was pared by 5 bases and J by 1 base, with 9 bases between. The sample taken for sequencing was T cells isolated from PBMCs. The receptor comes from a human donor in good health. The J gene is TRBJ2-1, the V gene TRBV11-3, with D perhaps matching TRBD1 (5 bases). In DNA form, the CDR3 reads TGTGCCAGCAGCCCAGCAGGGTCCTACAATGAGCAGTTCTTC. The encoded protein is CASSPAGSYNEQFF.